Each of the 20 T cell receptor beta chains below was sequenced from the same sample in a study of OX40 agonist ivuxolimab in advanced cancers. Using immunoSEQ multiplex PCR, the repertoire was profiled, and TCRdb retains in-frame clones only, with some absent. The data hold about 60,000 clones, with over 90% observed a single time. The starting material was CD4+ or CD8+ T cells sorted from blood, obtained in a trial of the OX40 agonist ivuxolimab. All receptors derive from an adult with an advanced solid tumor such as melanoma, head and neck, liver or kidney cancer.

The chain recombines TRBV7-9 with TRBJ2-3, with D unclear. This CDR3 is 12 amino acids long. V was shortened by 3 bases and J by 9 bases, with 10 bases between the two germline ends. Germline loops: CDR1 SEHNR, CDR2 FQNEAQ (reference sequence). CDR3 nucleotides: TGTGCCAGCAGCTTCCGGTTCCCCACGCAGTATTTT. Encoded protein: CASSFRFPTQYF. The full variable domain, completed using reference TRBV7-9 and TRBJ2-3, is DTGVSQNPRHKITKRGQNVTFRCDPISEHNRLYWYRQTLGQGPEFLTYFQNEAQLEKSRLLSDRFSAERPKGSFSTLEIQRTEQGDSAMYLCASSFRFPTQYFGPGTRLTVL.

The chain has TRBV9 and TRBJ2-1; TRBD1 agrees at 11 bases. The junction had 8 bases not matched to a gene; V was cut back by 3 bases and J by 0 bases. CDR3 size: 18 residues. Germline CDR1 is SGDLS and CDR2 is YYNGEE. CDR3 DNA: TGTGCCAGCAGCGACCGGGACAGGGGGGCCGGCTCCTACAATGAGCAGTTCTTC. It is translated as CASSDRDRGAGSYNEQFF.

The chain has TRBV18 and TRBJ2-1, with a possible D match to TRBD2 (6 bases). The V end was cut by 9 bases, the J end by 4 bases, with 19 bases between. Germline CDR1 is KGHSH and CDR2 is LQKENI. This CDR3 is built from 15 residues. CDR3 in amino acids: CASTIGTRIYNEQFF. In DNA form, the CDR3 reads TGTGCCAGTACCATCGGGACTCGAATTTACAATGAGCAGTTCTTC.

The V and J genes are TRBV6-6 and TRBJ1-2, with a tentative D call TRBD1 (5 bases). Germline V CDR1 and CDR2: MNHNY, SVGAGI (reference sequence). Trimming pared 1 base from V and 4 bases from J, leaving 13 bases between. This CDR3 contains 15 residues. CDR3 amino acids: CASSYLPGVVYGYTF. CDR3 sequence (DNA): TGTGCCAGCAGTTACTTACCGGGGGTGGTCTATGGCTACACCTTC.

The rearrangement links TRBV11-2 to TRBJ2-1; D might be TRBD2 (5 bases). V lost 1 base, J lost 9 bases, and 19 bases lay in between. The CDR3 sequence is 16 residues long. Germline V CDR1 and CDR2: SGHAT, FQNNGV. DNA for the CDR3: TGTGCCAGCAGCTTAGCTGACCCTGAGGGCCTGGGTGAGCAGTTCTTC. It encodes CASSLADPEGLGEQFF.

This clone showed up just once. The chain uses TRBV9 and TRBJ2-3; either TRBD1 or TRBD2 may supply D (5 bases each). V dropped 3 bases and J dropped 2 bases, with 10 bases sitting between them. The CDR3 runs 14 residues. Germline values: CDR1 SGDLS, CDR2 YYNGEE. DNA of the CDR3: TGTGCCAGCAGCGCGTGGGGGACCACAGATACGCAGTATTTT. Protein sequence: CASSAWGTTDTQYF.

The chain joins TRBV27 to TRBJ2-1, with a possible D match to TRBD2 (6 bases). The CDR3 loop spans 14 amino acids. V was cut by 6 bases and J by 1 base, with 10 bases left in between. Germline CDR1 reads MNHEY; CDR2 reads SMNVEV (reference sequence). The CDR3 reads CASRSGSSYNEQFF. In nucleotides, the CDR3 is TGTGCCAGCAGGTCCGGGAGTTCCTACAATGAGCAGTTCTTC.

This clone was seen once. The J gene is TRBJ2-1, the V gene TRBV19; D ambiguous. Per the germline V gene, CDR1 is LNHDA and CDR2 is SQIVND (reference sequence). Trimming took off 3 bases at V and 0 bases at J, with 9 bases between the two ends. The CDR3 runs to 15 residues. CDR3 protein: CASSIDTSSYNEQFF. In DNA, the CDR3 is TGTGCCAGTAGTATTGACACGAGCTCCTACAATGAGCAGTTCTTC.

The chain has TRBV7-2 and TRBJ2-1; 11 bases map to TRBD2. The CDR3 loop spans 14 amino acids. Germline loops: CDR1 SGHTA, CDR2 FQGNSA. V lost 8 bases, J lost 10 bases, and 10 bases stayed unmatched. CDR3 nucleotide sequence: TGTGCCAGCGAAATAGCGGGAGGGGGTCCCGAGCAGTTCTTC. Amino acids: CASEIAGGGPEQFF.

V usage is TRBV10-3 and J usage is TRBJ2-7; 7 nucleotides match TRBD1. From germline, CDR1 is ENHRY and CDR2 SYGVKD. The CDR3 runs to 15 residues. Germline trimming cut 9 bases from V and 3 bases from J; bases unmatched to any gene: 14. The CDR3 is CAIFTRQGPYYEQYF. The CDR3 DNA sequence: TGTGCCATTTTTACCCGACAGGGCCCATACTACGAGCAGTACTTC.

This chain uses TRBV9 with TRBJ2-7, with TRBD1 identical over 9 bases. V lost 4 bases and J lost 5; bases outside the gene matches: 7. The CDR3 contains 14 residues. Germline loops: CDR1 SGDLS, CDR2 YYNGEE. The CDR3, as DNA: TGTGCCAGCAGCACAGGGACAGGGCAACACGAGCAGTACTTC. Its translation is CASSTGTGQHEQYF.

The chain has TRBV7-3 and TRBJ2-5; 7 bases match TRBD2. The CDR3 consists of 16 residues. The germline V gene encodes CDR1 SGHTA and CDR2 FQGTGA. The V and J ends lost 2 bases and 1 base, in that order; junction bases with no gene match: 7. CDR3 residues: CASSLVGSGIQETQYF. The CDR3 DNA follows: TGTGCCAGCAGCTTAGTTGGCAGCGGGATCCAAGAGACCCAGTACTTC.

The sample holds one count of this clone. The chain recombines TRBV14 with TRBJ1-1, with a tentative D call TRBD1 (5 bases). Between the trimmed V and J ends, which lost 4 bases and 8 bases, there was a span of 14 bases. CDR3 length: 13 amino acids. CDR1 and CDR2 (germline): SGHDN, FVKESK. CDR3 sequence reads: CASSLPGAKEAFF. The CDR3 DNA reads TGTGCCAGCAGCCTCCCCGGGGCCAAAGAAGCTTTCTTT.

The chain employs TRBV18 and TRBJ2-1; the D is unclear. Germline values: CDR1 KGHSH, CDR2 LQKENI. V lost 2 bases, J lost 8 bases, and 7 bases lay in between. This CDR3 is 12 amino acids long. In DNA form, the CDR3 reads TGTGCCAGCTCACCAATTCCTGATGAGCAGTTCTTC. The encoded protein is CASSPIPDEQFF.

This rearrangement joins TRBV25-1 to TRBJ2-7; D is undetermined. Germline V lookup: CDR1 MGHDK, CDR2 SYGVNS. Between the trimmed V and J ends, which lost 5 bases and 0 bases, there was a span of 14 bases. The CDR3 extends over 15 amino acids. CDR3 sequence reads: CASSPPGPFSYEQYF. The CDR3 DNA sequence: TGTGCCAGCAGTCCCCCGGGCCCCTTCTCCTACGAGCAGTACTTC.

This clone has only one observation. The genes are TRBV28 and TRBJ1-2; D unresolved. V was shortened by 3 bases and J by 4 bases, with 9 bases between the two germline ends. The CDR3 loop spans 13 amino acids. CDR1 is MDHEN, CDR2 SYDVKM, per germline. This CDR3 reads CASSFDESYGYTF. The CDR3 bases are TGTGCCAGCAGTTTTGATGAGAGCTATGGCTACACCTTC.

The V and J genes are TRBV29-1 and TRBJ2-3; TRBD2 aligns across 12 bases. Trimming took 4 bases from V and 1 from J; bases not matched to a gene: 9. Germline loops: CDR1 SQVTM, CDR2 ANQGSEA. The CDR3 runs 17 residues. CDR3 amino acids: CSVVGLAGGPGTDTQYF. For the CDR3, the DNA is TGCAGCGTTGTAGGGCTAGCGGGAGGGCCGGGCACAGATACGCAGTATTTT.

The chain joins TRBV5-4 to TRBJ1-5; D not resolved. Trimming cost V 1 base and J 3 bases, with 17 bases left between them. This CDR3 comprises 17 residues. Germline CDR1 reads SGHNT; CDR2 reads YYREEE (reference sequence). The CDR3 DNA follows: TGTGCCAGCAGCTTGTCTCTTGGCGGCCTATCCAATCAGCCCCAGCATTTT. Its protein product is CASSLSLGGLSNQPQHF.

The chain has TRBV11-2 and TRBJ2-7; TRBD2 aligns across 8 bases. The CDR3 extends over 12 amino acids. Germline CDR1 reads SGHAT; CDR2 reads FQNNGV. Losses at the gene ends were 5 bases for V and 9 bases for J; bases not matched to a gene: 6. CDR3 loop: CASSHGGDGQYF. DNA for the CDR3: TGTGCCAGCAGCCACGGGGGGGACGGGCAGTACTTC.

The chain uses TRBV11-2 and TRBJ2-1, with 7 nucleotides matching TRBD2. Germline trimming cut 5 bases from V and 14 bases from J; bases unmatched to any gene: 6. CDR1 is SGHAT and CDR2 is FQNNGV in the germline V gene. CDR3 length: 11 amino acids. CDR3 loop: CASSLQAGEFF. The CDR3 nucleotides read TGTGCCAGCAGCCTCCAGGCGGGGGAGTTCTTC.